Sequencing of this T cell receptor (beta chain) was carried out in a study of control samples from healthy donors and cancer patients (dated by TCRdb to 2019 to 2021). About this clone: Its target antigen remains unknown. No much larger clonotype is one base removed from it; base qualities were not supplied.

Library method: the immunoSEQ multiplex PCR assay. As stored in TCRdb, this immuneACCESS dataset retains in-frame rearrangements with V and J assigned. A fraction of the clones does not appear; measured against another copy, unresolved V genes explain less than half of the discrepancy, and the remainder lacks a known reason. This sample lists around 170,000 clones; approximately 86% were detected once. The ten biggest clones cover 4% to 6% of the sample. This clonotype originated in a woman aged 25 to 39 in good health. Sequenced sample: blood.

The DNA reads as follows: TGTGCCAGCAGCTCCCGAAGGTCCTACGAGCAGTACTTC. Its translation reads: CASSSRRSYEQYF. Recombination joined TRBV11-2 with TRBJ2-7, with an unclear D gene assignment. V lost 4 bases and J lost 1 base; the stretch between them is 8 bases long. CDR1 and CDR2 are drawn from the germline V gene: SGHAT, FQNNGV. The CDR3 sequence holds 13 residues, the cysteine and phenylalanine included. The sequence is cut down to CDR3 DNA, 39 bases in frame from base 1.